The rows below give T cell receptor beta chains drawn from one sample of a study of blood T cell repertoires in COVID-19. The table came from immunoSEQ multiplex PCR; TCRdb's copy has only in-frame clones and leaves some out. The sample carries 150,000 to 200,000 clones, approximately 88% recorded once. The sample was peripheral blood. These TCRs come from a woman older than 75 with active or convalescent COVID-19. CDR3s include the opening cysteine and the closing phenylalanine or tryptophan. The order of the fields is V gene, D gene, J gene, clone size, CDR3 DNA, CDR3 protein. The D gene is left open where the match is weak. Size values are once, few and many counts, or a class for expanded clones, and some rows have none.

v_call: TRBV7-9
d_call: TRBD1
j_call: TRBJ1-1
clone_size: .
cdr3_nt: TGTGCCAGCAGCCGTGGGACAGCTGAAGCTTTCTTT
cdr3_aa: CASSRGTAEAFF

v_call: TRBV11-3
d_call: .
j_call: TRBJ1-5
clone_size: .
cdr3_nt: TGTGCCAGCAGCTTAGGTTACAAGGTCGGCGGGGGGGCAGGCAATCAGCCCCAGCATTTT
cdr3_aa: CASSLGYKVGGGAGNQPQHF

v_call: TRBV5-5
d_call: TRBD1
j_call: TRBJ1-2
clone_size: .
cdr3_nt: TGTGCCAGCAGCTCCACAGGGGATAGGCATGGCTACACCTTC
cdr3_aa: CASSSTGDRHGYTF

v_call: TRBV6-5
d_call: .
j_call: TRBJ1-1
clone_size: .
cdr3_nt: TGTGCCAGCTGGGCGACAGAGTACACTGAAGCTTTCTTT
cdr3_aa: CASWATEYTEAFF

v_call: TRBV19
d_call: TRBD1
j_call: TRBJ1-2
clone_size: .
cdr3_nt: TGTGCCAGTCTCAACAGGGGGGTTAACTATGGCTACACCTTC
cdr3_aa: CASLNRGVNYGYTF

v_call: TRBV3-1/TRBV3-2
d_call: .
j_call: TRBJ1-2
clone_size: .
cdr3_nt: TGTGCCAGCAGCCAGATGGACAGATACTATGGCTACACCTTC
cdr3_aa: CASSQMDRYYGYTF

v_call: TRBV4-3
d_call: .
j_call: TRBJ2-3
clone_size: .
cdr3_nt: TGCGCCAGCAGCCCATCCCCCAGAAGCGAGGTCACAGATACGCAGTATTTT
cdr3_aa: CASSPSPRSEVTDTQYF

v_call: TRBV6-5
d_call: .
j_call: TRBJ1-3
clone_size: .
cdr3_nt: TGTGCCAGCAGTTACTCAGGCACAGCGGGGGGAAACACCATATATTTT
cdr3_aa: CASSYSGTAGGNTIYF

v_call: TRBV2
d_call: .
j_call: TRBJ1-3
clone_size: .
cdr3_nt: TGTGCCCGGGGTGAAACAGCTGGAAACACCATATATTTT
cdr3_aa: CARGETAGNTIYF

v_call: TRBV7-2
d_call: TRBD1
j_call: TRBJ2-2
clone_size: .
cdr3_nt: TGTGCCAGCAGCTTGACAGGGACCGGGGAGCTGTTTTTT
cdr3_aa: CASSLTGTGELFF

v_call: TRBV9
d_call: .
j_call: TRBJ2-1
clone_size: .
cdr3_nt: TGTGCCAGCAGCACCTGGGTGGGCAAGAGCTCCTACAATGAGCAGTTCTTC
cdr3_aa: CASSTWVGKSSYNEQFF

v_call: TRBV29-1
d_call: .
j_call: TRBJ1-5
clone_size: .
cdr3_nt: TGCAGCGTTGGACAGGGCAATCAGCCCCAGCATTTT
cdr3_aa: CSVGQGNQPQHF

v_call: TRBV11-3
d_call: .
j_call: TRBJ1-6
clone_size: .
cdr3_nt: TGTGCCAGCAGCTTTCGTCAGGGTATGGGGTTTTCACCCCTCCACTTT
cdr3_aa: CASSFRQGMGFSPLHF

v_call: TRBV7-2
d_call: .
j_call: TRBJ1-1
clone_size: .
cdr3_nt: TGTGCCAGCAGCTTAGGGGGGGACACTGAAGCTTTCTTT
cdr3_aa: CASSLGGDTEAFF

v_call: TRBV9
d_call: TRBD1
j_call: TRBJ2-2
clone_size: once
cdr3_nt: TGTGCCAGCAGCGTACGGACAGGAACTCTCACCGGGGAGCTGTTTTTT
cdr3_aa: CASSVRTGTLTGELFF

v_call: TRBV2
d_call: .
j_call: TRBJ2-3
clone_size: .
cdr3_nt: TGTGCCAGCAGTATTCAGGCCACAGATACGCAGTATTTT
cdr3_aa: CASSIQATDTQYF

v_call: TRBV6-5
d_call: .
j_call: TRBJ1-4
clone_size: .
cdr3_nt: TGTGCCGGGGGGGCAGGGGAAAAACTGTTTTTT
cdr3_aa: CAGGAGEKLFF

v_call: TRBV4-3
d_call: .
j_call: TRBJ1-2
clone_size: .
cdr3_nt: TGCGCCAGCAGTGATCCGGGCGGGGAGAGCTATGGCTACACCTTC
cdr3_aa: CASSDPGGESYGYTF

v_call: TRBV6-5
d_call: .
j_call: TRBJ1-1
clone_size: .
cdr3_nt: TGTGCCAGCAGTCCTCGACTACCAAACACTGAAGCTTTCTTT
cdr3_aa: CASSPRLPNTEAFF

v_call: TRBV6-4
d_call: .
j_call: TRBJ1-5
clone_size: .
cdr3_nt: TGTGCCAGCAGTCCTGAAACAGAGCAGCCCCAGCATTTT
cdr3_aa: CASSPETEQPQHF

v_call: TRBV6-5
d_call: .
j_call: TRBJ1-4
clone_size: .
cdr3_nt: TGTGCCAGCAGTTACTCGGAACAGGGAGGGGAAAAACTGTTTTTT
cdr3_aa: CASSYSEQGGEKLFF

v_call: TRBV5-1
d_call: .
j_call: TRBJ1-2
clone_size: .
cdr3_nt: TGCGCCAGCAGCTCGGGGGGAAACTATGGCTACACCTTC
cdr3_aa: CASSSGGNYGYTF

v_call: TRBV5-6
d_call: TRBD1
j_call: TRBJ1-1
clone_size: .
cdr3_nt: TGTGCCAGCCATCGAGACCAGGGGGTTACGAACACTGAAGCTTTCTTT
cdr3_aa: CASHRDQGVTNTEAFF

v_call: TRBV27
d_call: TRBD1
j_call: TRBJ1-1
clone_size: .
cdr3_nt: TGTGCCAGCAGTCAGACAGGGGGCAGCACTGAAGCTTTCTTT
cdr3_aa: CASSQTGGSTEAFF

v_call: TRBV3-1/TRBV3-2
d_call: .
j_call: TRBJ2-3
clone_size: .
cdr3_nt: TGTGCCAGCAGCCAAGATCACGGGTCGGATACGCAGTATTTT
cdr3_aa: CASSQDHGSDTQYF

v_call: TRBV5-1
d_call: .
j_call: TRBJ2-3
clone_size: .
cdr3_nt: TGCGCCAGCGATACAGGGTCTAGCACAGATACGCAGTATTTT
cdr3_aa: CASDTGSSTDTQYF

v_call: TRBV18
d_call: .
j_call: TRBJ1-3
clone_size: .
cdr3_nt: TGTGCCAGCTCACCACCCGGACAGCCGAACTCTGGAAACACCATATATTTT
cdr3_aa: CASSPPGQPNSGNTIYF

v_call: TRBV7-4
d_call: TRBD1
j_call: TRBJ1-6
clone_size: .
cdr3_nt: TGTGCCAGCAGCTTAGAGTACCGGGACAGGGGAAAACCCCTCCACTTT
cdr3_aa: CASSLEYRDRGKPLHF

v_call: TRBV11-2
d_call: TRBD1
j_call: TRBJ1-2
clone_size: .
cdr3_nt: TGTGCCAGCAGCTTACAGGGGGAGTATGGCTACACCTTC
cdr3_aa: CASSLQGEYGYTF

v_call: TRBV9
d_call: .
j_call: TRBJ1-2
clone_size: few
cdr3_nt: TGTGCCAGCAGCAGTACCAGGGGTGGTGATGGCTACACCTTC
cdr3_aa: CASSSTRGGDGYTF

v_call: TRBV7-2
d_call: .
j_call: TRBJ1-2
clone_size: .
cdr3_nt: TGTGCCAGCAGCAGCTACAGGGTGCGGAGTGGCTACACCTTC
cdr3_aa: CASSSYRVRSGYTF

v_call: TRBV7-3
d_call: TRBD2
j_call: TRBJ2-1
clone_size: few
cdr3_nt: TGTGCCAGCAGCGCCGGGGGGGCGTATGAGCAGTTCTTC
cdr3_aa: CASSAGGAYEQFF

v_call: TRBV18
d_call: .
j_call: TRBJ2-5
clone_size: .
cdr3_nt: TGTGCCAGCTCACCAAACACCCAAGAGACCCAGTACTTC
cdr3_aa: CASSPNTQETQYF

v_call: TRBV7-2
d_call: TRBD1
j_call: TRBJ1-3
clone_size: once
cdr3_nt: TGTGCCAGCAGCCCATCAGGGGGCTACTCTGGAAACACCATATATTTT
cdr3_aa: CASSPSGGYSGNTIYF

v_call: TRBV6-2/TRBV6-3
d_call: .
j_call: TRBJ1-1
clone_size: .
cdr3_nt: TGTGCCAGCAGTTATAAATTGAACACTGAAGCTTTCTTT
cdr3_aa: CASSYKLNTEAFF

v_call: TRBV6-5
d_call: .
j_call: TRBJ2-7
clone_size: .
cdr3_nt: TGTGCCAGCCTTGACGGGGAATATAGCTCCTACGAGCAGTACTTC
cdr3_aa: CASLDGEYSSYEQYF

v_call: TRBV5-1
d_call: TRBD2
j_call: TRBJ2-1
clone_size: many
cdr3_nt: TGCGCCAGCAGCGGGGCGGGGGGCCGAGAGCAGTTCTTC
cdr3_aa: CASSGAGGREQFF

v_call: TRBV3-1/TRBV3-2
d_call: .
j_call: TRBJ2-1
clone_size: once
cdr3_nt: TGTGCCAGCAGCCAAGATGGCGCGTGGGGCCCTGGGGGCACTGAGCAGTTCTTC
cdr3_aa: CASSQDGAWGPGGTEQFF

v_call: TRBV7-2
d_call: .
j_call: TRBJ1-6
clone_size: .
cdr3_nt: TGTGCCAGCAGCTCTAGTTCGGGACTTGTATTCTCCTATAATTCACCCCTCCACTTT
cdr3_aa: CASSSSSGLVFSYNSPLHF

v_call: TRBV5-1
d_call: TRBD1
j_call: TRBJ1-2
clone_size: .
cdr3_nt: TGCGCCAGCAGCTCCCGAATTGGGGGACAGTCCGATGGGTATGGCTACACCTTC
cdr3_aa: CASSSRIGGQSDGYGYTF

v_call: TRBV5-1
d_call: TRBD1
j_call: TRBJ1-1
clone_size: .
cdr3_nt: TGCGCCAGCAGCTCGGGCGGTGGACAGGTAGGAACTGAAGCTTTCTTT
cdr3_aa: CASSSGGGQVGTEAFF

v_call: TRBV30
d_call: .
j_call: TRBJ2-2
clone_size: once
cdr3_nt: TGTGCCTCGAGTGGCGATTCGAACACCGGGGAGCTGTTTTTT
cdr3_aa: CASSGDSNTGELFF

v_call: TRBV6-2/TRBV6-3
d_call: TRBD1
j_call: TRBJ1-5
clone_size: .
cdr3_nt: TGTGCCAGCAGCCTCGGGACAGGGACCGGCAATCAGCCCCAGCATTTT
cdr3_aa: CASSLGTGTGNQPQHF

v_call: TRBV5-4
d_call: .
j_call: TRBJ1-1
clone_size: once
cdr3_nt: TGTGCCAGCAGTGTCAGCGGGGCCAACACTGAAGCTTTCTTT
cdr3_aa: CASSVSGANTEAFF

v_call: TRBV4-3
d_call: .
j_call: TRBJ2-1
clone_size: .
cdr3_nt: TGCGCCAGCAGCCAAGGAAACCTCCGGAGCTCCTACAATGAGCAGTTCTTC
cdr3_aa: CASSQGNLRSSYNEQFF

v_call: TRBV11-2
d_call: .
j_call: TRBJ1-1
clone_size: .
cdr3_nt: TGTGCCAGCAGCTTAGAGTACTTCTATGAAGCTTTCTTT
cdr3_aa: CASSLEYFYEAFF

v_call: TRBV7-2
d_call: .
j_call: TRBJ1-6
clone_size: few
cdr3_nt: TGTGCCAGCAGCCCCGGGGGATCGGGTTCACCCCTCCACTTT
cdr3_aa: CASSPGGSGSPLHF

v_call: TRBV6-1
d_call: .
j_call: TRBJ2-7
clone_size: few
cdr3_nt: TGTGCCAGCAGTGAAGTGCAGGGAACCTACGAGCAGTACTTC
cdr3_aa: CASSEVQGTYEQYF

v_call: TRBV18
d_call: TRBD1
j_call: TRBJ1-4
clone_size: .
cdr3_nt: TGTGCCAGCTCATCCGACAGGGCATCTAATGAAAAACTGTTTTTT
cdr3_aa: CASSSDRASNEKLFF